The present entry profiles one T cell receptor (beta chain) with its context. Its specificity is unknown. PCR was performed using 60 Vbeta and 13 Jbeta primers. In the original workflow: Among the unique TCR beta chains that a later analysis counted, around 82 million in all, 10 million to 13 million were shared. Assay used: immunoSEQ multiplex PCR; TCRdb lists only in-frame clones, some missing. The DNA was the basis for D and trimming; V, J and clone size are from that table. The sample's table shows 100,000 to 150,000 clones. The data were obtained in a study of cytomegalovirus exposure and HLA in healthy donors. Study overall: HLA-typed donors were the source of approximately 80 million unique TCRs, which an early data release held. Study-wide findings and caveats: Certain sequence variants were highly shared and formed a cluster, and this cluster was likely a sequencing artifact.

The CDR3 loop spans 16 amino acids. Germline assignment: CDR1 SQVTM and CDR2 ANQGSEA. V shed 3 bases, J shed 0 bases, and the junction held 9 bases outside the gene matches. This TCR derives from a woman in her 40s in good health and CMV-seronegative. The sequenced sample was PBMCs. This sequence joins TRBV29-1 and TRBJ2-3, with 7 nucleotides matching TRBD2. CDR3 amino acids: CSVEDRLALSTDTQYF. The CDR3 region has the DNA TGCAGCGTTGAGGATCGACTAGCCCTTAGCACAGATACGCAGTATTTT.